The 20 T cell receptor beta chains given below trace back to one sample, sequenced in a study of T cells in tuberculosis (dated by TCRdb to about 2018). The time point tag for this specimen amounts to: new active TB diagnosis, blood taken before or within 7 days of starting treatment. The library was prepared using the immunoSEQ multiplex PCR assay. Held by TCRdb, this immuneACCESS table contains in-frame sequences only and omits some clones. Under half of the omission traces to an unresolved V gene where checked; the cause of the rest is unknown. The sample table contains tens of thousands of clones; only one count was recorded for about 90% of them. The ten largest clones add up to roughly 7% of the sample. The material was PBMCs, obtained at tuberculosis diagnosis. The receptors originated from an adult with tuberculosis. Some clones in this sample may be carry-over from other donors' samples.

This chain links TRBV4-1 with TRBJ1-2, with 7 bases matching TRBD1. The germline CDR1 and CDR2 sequences are MGHRA and YSYEKL. V shed 1 base and J 6 bases; nucleotides not matched to a gene: 5. There are 14 residues in the CDR3. The CDR3 bases are TGCGCCAGCAGCCAAGTGACAGGGCGGGATGGCTACACCTTC. Translating it yields CASSQVTGRDGYTF.

This chain links TRBV14 with TRBJ1-2; D gene unclear. This CDR3 is built from 14 residues. V lost 0 bases and J 5 bases, leaving 10 bases between the germline ends. The germline CDR1 and CDR2 sequences are SGHDN and FVKESK. The CDR3 DNA sequence: TGTGCCAGCAGCCAAGAGGCCACATCTTATGGCTACACCTTC. This gives the protein CASSQEATSYGYTF.

J is TRBJ1-2 and V is TRBV29-1, with D hard to call. The ends were cut back, 1 base at V and 12 bases at J, with 15 bases in the middle. Germline V gives CDR1 SQVTM, CDR2 ANQGSEA. The CDR3 has 12 amino acids. This chain's CDR3 is CSVEGWWRRHTF. CDR3 bases: TGCAGCGTTGAAGGCTGGTGGAGACGGCACACCTTC.

The chain's CDR3 is CASSLEFQGAPEAFF. The CDR3 DNA reads as TGTGCCAGCAGCTTGGAGTTTCAGGGGGCCCCTGAAGCTTTCTTT. The rearrangement links TRBV5-4 to TRBJ1-1, with 8 bases matching TRBD1. The CDR3 has 15 residues. The germline gives CDR1 SGHNT, CDR2 YYREEE (reference sequence). Trimming took 0 bases from V and 6 from J; bases not matched to a gene: 7.

The rearrangement links TRBV19 to TRBJ2-7; D is possibly TRBD1 (5 bases). Germline V lookup: CDR1 LNHDA, CDR2 SQIVND (reference sequence). With 1 base removed from V and 5 bases from J, the gap between germline ends came to 12 bases. The CDR3 loop spans 14 amino acids. The CDR3 DNA follows: TGTGCCAGTAGTATAGGGGGCAGGATGAACGAGCAGTACTTC. Translation gives CASSIGGRMNEQYF. The variable domain in full, completed from reference TRBV19 and TRBJ2-7, reads DGGITQSPKYLFRKEGQNVTLSCEQNLNHDAMYWYRQDPGQGLRLIYYSQIVNDFQKGDIAEGYSVSREKKESFPLTVTSAQKNPTAFYLCASSIGGRMNEQYFGPGTRLTVT.

This chain joins TRBV6-6 and TRBJ2-3, with D unresolved. CDR1 is MNHNY and CDR2 is SVGAGI in the germline V gene (reference sequence). V lost 8 bases, J lost 1 base, and 13 bases lay in between. This CDR3 comprises 14 residues. The CDR3 nucleotides are TGTGCCAGCGGAAAAGGAGATGGCACAGATACGCAGTATTTT. Translation gives CASGKGDGTDTQYF.

The chain recombines TRBV5-1 with TRBJ2-2, with D tentatively TRBD2 (5 bases). The CDR3 extends over 15 amino acids. V dropped 3 bases and J dropped 1 base, with 10 bases sitting between them. The germline V gene has CDR1 SGHRS and CDR2 YFSETQ. CDR3 DNA sequence: TGCGCCAGCAGCTCGCGGACTGGGAACACCGGGGAGCTGTTTTTT. It is translated as CASSSRTGNTGELFF.

The chain is built from TRBV7-9 and TRBJ2-3, with D perhaps matching TRBD1 (6 bases). This CDR3 has 15 residues. V lost 3 bases and J lost 0, with 10 bases in between. Per the germline V gene, CDR1 is SEHNR and CDR2 is FQNEAQ (reference sequence). This CDR3 reads CASSFSGHSTDTQYF. DNA for the CDR3: TGTGCCAGCAGCTTTTCGGGACACAGCACAGATACGCAGTATTTT. The variable domain in full, completed from reference TRBV7-9 and TRBJ2-3, reads DTGVSQNPRHKITKRGQNVTFRCDPISEHNRLYWYRQTLGQGPEFLTYFQNEAQLEKSRLLSDRFSAERPKGSFSTLEIQRTEQGDSAMYLCASSFSGHSTDTQYFGPGTRLTVL.

The rearrangement joins TRBV5-6 to TRBJ2-2, with D maybe TRBD2 (6 bases). CDR3 size: 16 residues. Looked up from germline, CDR1 is SGHDT and CDR2 is YYEEEE. V gave up 3 bases and J gave up 6 bases, with 18 bases separating them. The CDR3 DNA reads TGTGCCAGCAGCTCCCGCCCGGTCTCGGGGGCCGGGGAGCTGTTTTTT. Protein sequence: CASSSRPVSGAGELFF.

This clone was counted once. The V call is TRBV27, the J call TRBJ1-5; TRBD1 aligns across 7 bases. The V and J ends lost 4 bases and 6 bases, in that order; junction bases with no gene match: 6. The CDR3 length is 14 residues. CDR1 MNHEY and CDR2 SMNVEV come from the germline V gene (reference sequence). CDR3 sequence (DNA): TGTGCCAGCAGTTCCGACAGGGCTAGTCAGCCCCAGCATTTT. This encodes CASSSDRASQPQHF.

The rearrangement links TRBV13 to TRBJ1-6; possible D gene TRBD1, 5 bases. Germline loops: CDR1 PRHDT, CDR2 FYEKMQ (reference sequence). This CDR3 contains 15 residues. Trimming stripped 6 bases from V and 7 bases from J, with 16 bases between. The CDR3 bases are TGTGCCAGCAGGATGGGGGGTAGTTGGAATTCACCCCTCCACTTT. It specifies CASRMGGSWNSPLHF.

V is TRBV18 and J is TRBJ2-1; possibly TRBD1 for D (5 bases). V lost 6 bases and J 8 bases, leaving 23 bases between the germline ends. CDR1 and CDR2 (germline): KGHSH, LQKENI. This CDR3 contains 16 residues. CDR3 in DNA: TGTGCCAGCTCCCACAGGTCCTTCCGGAACACCGATGAGCAGTTCTTC. It translates to CASSHRSFRNTDEQFF. Based on the CDR3 plus reference TRBV18 and TRBJ2-1, the full variable domain is NAGVMQNPRHLVRRRGQEARLRCSPMKGHSHVYWYRQLPEEGLKFMVYLQKENIIDESGMPKERFSAEFPKEGPSILRIQQVVRGDSAAYFCASSHRSFRNTDEQFFGPGTRLTVL.

The J gene is TRBJ2-7, the V gene TRBV5-1; 10 bases map to TRBD1. The germline V gene has CDR1 SGHRS and CDR2 YFSETQ. Trimming at V came to 4 bases and at J to 5 bases, leaving 6 bases not matched to a gene. The CDR3 sequence is 14 residues long. The CDR3 coding sequence is TGCGCCAGCAGCCAGGGACAGGGGTACGACGAGCAGTACTTC. Its protein is CASSQGQGYDEQYF.

In the case of this clone: At one end, the junction sequence differs from germline, possibly due to a read error. The chain combines TRBV7-8 with TRBJ1-2, with TRBD1 as a possible D gene (6 bases). From germline, CDR1 is SGHVS and CDR2 FQNEAQ. This CDR3 region has 14 residues. The CDR3 reads CASSSTRRQDLRDF. In DNA, the CDR3 is TGTGCCAGCAGCTCCACACGTAGACAGGACTTGAGGGACTTC.

In this sample, this clone turned up once. This rearrangement joins TRBV6-5 to TRBJ2-3; 7 nucleotides agree with TRBD1. Germline values: CDR1 MNHEY, CDR2 SVGAGI. The junction had 3 bases not matched to a gene; V was cut back by 4 bases and J by 2 bases. The CDR3 is 14 amino acids. CDR3 region: CASSLGQNTDTQYF. The CDR3 DNA follows: TGTGCCAGCAGTTTGGGACAGAACACAGATACGCAGTATTTT.

A few counts support this clone. This rearrangement joins TRBV7-9 to TRBJ1-5; D gene unclear. In germline, CDR1 is SEHNR, CDR2 FQNEAQ (reference sequence). V was shortened by 2 bases and J by 6 bases, with 5 bases between the two germline ends. The CDR3 has 12 residues. The chain's CDR3 is CASSLPGQPQHF. The CDR3 DNA reads as TGTGCCAGCAGCTTACCGGGTCAGCCCCAGCATTTT.

This clone was observed once. The CDR3 DNA is TGTGCCAGCAGCCCAGGGTCAACTAATGAAAAACTGTTTTTT. Amino acid sequence: CASSPGSTNEKLFF. The chain has TRBV7-6 and TRBJ1-4, with a weak D call TRBD1 (5 bases). V was shortened by 5 bases and J by 0 bases, with 7 bases between the two germline ends. This CDR3 contains 14 residues. Germline values: CDR1 SGHVS, CDR2 FNYEAQ.

The genes are TRBV11-2 and TRBJ2-2, with D tentatively TRBD1 (6 bases). The germline CDR1 and CDR2 sequences are SGHAT and FQNNGV. The CDR3 is 17 amino acids. With 5 bases removed from V and 7 bases from J, the gap between germline ends came to 23 bases. The CDR3 loop is CASSTHRDGKLRGELFF. The CDR3 DNA follows: TGTGCCAGCAGCACCCACAGGGATGGCAAACTTCGCGGGGAGCTGTTTTTT.

The chain carries TRBV4-2 and TRBJ2-1; 7 bases fit TRBD2. Germline values: CDR1 LGHNA, CDR2 YNFKEQ. With V trimmed by 11 bases and J by 5 bases, 6 bases remained unmatched. This CDR3 has 12 amino acids. CDR3 nucleotide sequence: TGTGCCGGGCGGGGGAGTAACAATGAGCAGTTCTTC. Protein: CAGRGSNNEQFF.

The chain links TRBV13 to TRBJ2-1; 8 nucleotides agree with TRBD2. The CDR3 sequence is 15 residues long. With 4 bases clipped from V and 9 bases from J, the junction kept 11 bases outside the gene matches. The germline V gene has CDR1 PRHDT and CDR2 FYEKMQ (reference sequence). CDR3 sequence (DNA): TGTGCCAGCAGCTCCAGACCGGGGGGGCCTGGTGAGCAGTTCTTC. Translation: CASSSRPGGPGEQFF. Full variable domain (remainder filled in from reference TRBV13 and TRBJ2-1): AAGVIQSPRHLIKEKRETATLKCYPIPRHDTVYWYQQGPGQDPQFLISFYEKMQSDKGSIPDRFSAQQFSDYHSELNMSSLELGDSALYFCASSSRPGGPGEQFFGPGTRLTVL.